Shown below are 29 T cell receptor beta chains from a single sample sequenced in a study of blood T cell repertoires in COVID-19. Sequenced by immunoSEQ multiplex PCR; TCRdb stores in-frame clones only, minus some. The sample shows 150,000 to 200,000 clones, 80% to 90% of them seen only once. The specimen sequenced was peripheral blood. These receptors all come from a woman in her seventies with COVID-19, enrolled during active disease.

The V gene is TRBV5-5, the J gene TRBJ1-1; D remains unclear. Trimming removed 0 bases from V and 1 base from J, with 10 bases in between. In germline, CDR1 is SGHKS, CDR2 YYEKEE (reference sequence). This CDR3 region has 15 residues. In DNA form, the CDR3 reads TGTGCCAGCAGCTTGGTAAGGGAGAAGAACACTGAAGCTTTCTTT. This sequence encodes CASSLVREKNTEAFF.

The rearrangement uses TRBV24-1 and TRBJ1-1; the match to TRBD1 covers 8 bases. The CDR3 contains 14 residues. Germline V gives CDR1 KGHDR, CDR2 SFDVKD. The trim removed 6 bases at V and 6 bases at J, leaving 8 bases unmatched. The CDR3: CATSSDRVGAEAFF. The CDR3 coding sequence is TGTGCCACCAGTTCGGACAGGGTAGGGGCTGAAGCTTTCTTT.

The DNA for the CDR3 is TGTGCCAGCAGCTGGGGACTAGCGGGGGGCCGAGATACGCAGTATTTT. It specifies CASSWGLAGGRDTQYF. This rearrangement joins TRBV7-9 to TRBJ2-3; 15 bases line up with TRBD2. The J segment lost 5 bases and the V segment lost 4 bases, leaving 4 bases of the junction unmatched. The CDR3 has 16 residues. In germline, CDR1 is SEHNR, CDR2 FQNEAQ (reference sequence).

The chain combines TRBV20-1 with TRBJ1-1; unclear D gene. The CDR3 loop spans 10 amino acids. Germline CDR1 reads DFQATT; CDR2 reads SNEGSKA (reference sequence). The CDR3 nucleotides are TGCGGCTTGATGAACACTGAAGCTTTCTTT. It is translated as CGLMNTEAFF.

The V gene is TRBV7-2, the J gene TRBJ2-5; TRBD1 matches at 8 bases. V was clipped by 4 bases and J by 2 bases; unmatched bases: 6. CDR3 length: 15 amino acids. Germline CDR1 and CDR2: SGHTA and FQGNSA. The CDR3 protein is CASSSQGAGQETQYF. Here the CDR3 DNA reads TGTGCCAGCAGCTCTCAGGGGGCCGGTCAAGAGACCCAGTACTTC.

This clone was seen more than once but under ten times. The J gene is TRBJ1-5, the V gene TRBV7-8; D may be TRBD1 (6 bases). CDR1 and CDR2 (germline): SGHVS, FQNEAQ. Trimming removed 4 bases from V and 9 bases from J, with 19 bases in between. The CDR3 sequence is 15 residues long. CDR3 DNA sequence: TGTGCCAGCAGCTGGGACAACGGGTTGATCCGGCCCCAGCATTTT. Amino acid sequence: CASSWDNGLIRPQHF.

The chain uses TRBV21-1 and TRBJ1-2; the table gives TRBD1 as D, unverified against the DNA. TRBV21-1 is a pseudogene segment. The length of the CDR3 is 20 residues. This CDR3 reads CASRTLGDRTTPQGNYGYTF. In nucleotides, the CDR3 is TGTGCCAGCAGGACCTTGGGGGACAGAACAACGCCCCAAGGGAACTATGGCTACACCTTC.

This clone was picked up one time. The chain recombines TRBV5-6 with TRBJ1-1, with no clear D. Germline V CDR1 and CDR2: SGHDT, YYEEEE. Between the trimmed V and J ends, which lost 2 bases and 5 bases, there was a span of 16 bases. CDR3 length: 15 amino acids. The CDR3 DNA is TGTGCCAGCAGCTTACGTGGTCAGACTCGGACTGAAGCTTTCTTT. This gives the protein CASSLRGQTRTEAFF.

This clone was picked up one time. The chain links TRBV7-2 to TRBJ1-1; D uncertain. This CDR3 spans 16 amino acids. V was pared by 0 bases and J by 3 bases, with 14 bases between. Germline V gives CDR1 SGHTA, CDR2 FQGNSA. CDR3 sequence: CASSLARSGPDTEAFF. The DNA for the CDR3 is TGTGCCAGCAGCTTAGCGCGATCAGGTCCTGACACTGAAGCTTTCTTT.

The V and J genes are TRBV7-2 and TRBJ1-1; D perhaps matches TRBD1 (5 bases). Germline CDR1 and CDR2: SGHTA and FQGNSA. V shed 1 base and J shed 5 bases, with 8 bases lying between them. This CDR3 has 13 amino acids. The CDR3 DNA sequence: TGTGCCAGCAGCTTAGTAGGGGATACTGAAGCTTTCTTT. Encoded protein: CASSLVGDTEAFF. Drawing the rest from reference TRBV7-2 and TRBJ1-1, the complete variable domain is GAGVSQSPSNKVTEKGKDVELRCDPISGHTALYWYRQSLGQGLEFLIYFQGNSAPDKSGLPSDRFSAERTGGSVSTLTIQRTQQEDSAVYLCASSLVGDTEAFFGQGTRLTVV.

The rearrangement links TRBV6-5 to TRBJ1-6; D is perhaps TRBD1 (6 bases). V lost 7 bases to trimming and J lost 8 bases, with 12 bases between them. This CDR3 comprises 13 residues. In germline, CDR1 is MNHEY, CDR2 SVGAGI. CDR3 amino acids: CASKRTDDSPLHF. The DNA for the CDR3 is TGTGCCAGCAAAAGGACAGATGATTCACCCCTCCACTTT.

This sequence joins TRBV6-5 and TRBJ2-1, with a weak D call TRBD1 (5 bases). V was cut by 7 bases and J by 8 bases, with 21 bases left in between. This CDR3 comprises 15 residues. In germline, CDR1 is MNHEY, CDR2 SVGAGI. The CDR3 sequence is CASTLSPGSGDEQFF. Here the CDR3 DNA reads TGTGCCAGCACCCTTAGCCCAGGGTCCGGCGATGAGCAGTTCTTC.

The rearrangement links TRBV19 to TRBJ1-5, with TRBD1 as a possible D gene (6 bases). The germline CDR1 and CDR2 sequences are LNHDA and SQIVND (reference sequence). This CDR3 contains 17 residues. Trimming shortened V by 5 bases and J by 3 bases, and 20 bases separated the two germline ends. CDR3 amino acids: CASSPGQFLEVNQPQHF. For the CDR3, the DNA is TGTGCCAGTAGTCCAGGACAGTTCTTAGAAGTCAATCAGCCCCAGCATTTT.

This rearrangement joins TRBV9 to TRBJ2-1, with 12 bases identical to TRBD2. The junction had 4 bases not matched to a gene; V was cut back by 0 bases and J by 0 bases. Germline lookup yields CDR1 SGDLS and CDR2 YYNGEE. This CDR3 is 18 amino acids long. The CDR3 sequence is CASSVGLAGVSSYNEQFF. The CDR3 bases are TGTGCCAGCAGCGTAGGACTAGCGGGGGTCAGCTCCTACAATGAGCAGTTCTTC.

The chain links TRBV3-1 (or the pseudogene TRBV3-2) to TRBJ2-5, with 7 bases aligning to TRBD1. The CDR3 is 16 amino acids. Germline V gene sequence: CDR1 LGHDT, CDR2 YNNKEL (reference sequence). The ends lost 0 bases at V and 5 bases at J; junction bases unmatched: 9. The CDR3 nucleotides read TGTGCCAGCAGCCAAGATCCCGGGACAGTATATGAGACCCAGTACTTC. Its protein product is CASSQDPGTVYETQYF.

The chain is built from TRBV30 and TRBJ1-4; D is unresolved. Germline CDR1 GTSNPN, CDR2 SVGIG (reference sequence). The V gene lost 2 bases and the J gene lost 1 base, with 11 bases spanning the gap. There are 15 residues in the CDR3. Written as DNA, the CDR3 is TGTGCCTGGAGTAATTGGAGACGAACTAATGAAAAACTGTTTTTT. It specifies CAWSNWRRTNEKLFF.

CDR3 amino acids: CSGDEGYGYTF. The CDR3, as DNA: TGCAGTGGGGATGAGGGCTATGGCTACACCTTC. The chain has TRBV20-1 and TRBJ1-2; no firm D call. CDR3 length: 11 residues. In germline, CDR1 is DFQATT, CDR2 SNEGSKA (reference sequence). V was cut by 7 bases and J by 4 bases, with 10 bases left in between.

The CDR3 DNA is TGTGCCAGCGTGGGTGCAGGGCGAAGCTCCTACGAGCAGTACTTC. As protein: CASVGAGRSSYEQYF. The chain carries TRBV6-5 and TRBJ2-7; the D gene is possibly TRBD1 (5 bases). The CDR3 is made up of 15 amino acids. The V gene lost 8 bases and the J gene lost 0 bases, with 17 bases spanning the gap. Germline V gene sequence: CDR1 MNHEY, CDR2 SVGAGI.

This clone was seen once. The genes are TRBV28 and TRBJ1-2; 8 bases align to TRBD1. Germline values: CDR1 MDHEN, CDR2 SYDVKM. The CDR3 length is 14 residues. J was trimmed by 5 bases and V by 4 bases; bases with no gene match: 6. CDR3 loop: CASSSGGASYGYTF. CDR3 DNA sequence: TGTGCCAGCAGTTCAGGGGGCGCGAGTTATGGCTACACCTTC.

With regard to this clone: The CDR3 does not close with the conserved phenylalanine or tryptophan, likely indicating a read error. No DNA is shown, since the ends of the CDR3 on it are uncertain; the CDR3 is the one TCRdb lists. This chain links TRBV6-1 with TRBJ1-2; TRBD1, the table's D call, lacks a check against the DNA. Per germline, CDR1 MNHNS and CDR2 SASEGT. The CDR3 sequence runs 11 residues, both termini included. Here the CDR3 reads CASSEAPGRVI.

This chain uses TRBV7-9 with TRBJ1-2; D gene ambiguous. The CDR3 consists of 16 residues. Trimming shortened V by 3 bases and J by 8 bases, and 22 bases separated the two germline ends. Per the germline V gene, CDR1 is SEHNR and CDR2 is FQNEAQ (reference sequence). The CDR3 is CASSFGRSTQAGGYTF. The CDR3 bases are TGTGCCAGCAGCTTCGGCAGGAGTACCCAAGCGGGGGGCTACACCTTC.

This chain uses TRBV11-2 with TRBJ1-6; D is ambiguous. V was pared by 3 bases and J by 5 bases, with 11 bases between. CDR3 length: 15 residues. CDR1 SGHAT and CDR2 FQNNGV come from the germline V gene. CDR3 sequence: CASSFHGVDNSPLHF. The CDR3 nucleotides read TGTGCCAGCAGCTTTCACGGGGTGGATAATTCACCCCTCCACTTT. The full variable domain, its missing parts supplied by reference TRBV11-2 and TRBJ1-6, is EAGVAQSPRYKIIEKRQSVAFWCNPISGHATLYWYQQILGQGPKLLIQFQNNGVVDDSQLPKDRFSAERLKGVDSTLKIQPAKLEDSAVYLCASSFHGVDNSPLHFGNGTRLTVT.

The rearrangement uses TRBV18 and TRBJ1-5; D call uncertain. Germline V CDR1 and CDR2: KGHSH, LQKENI. The CDR3 runs 14 residues. V shed 4 bases and J shed 0 bases, with 7 bases lying between them. The DNA of the CDR3 is TGTGCCAGCTCACAAGGAGATAGCAATCAGCCCCAGCATTTT. Translated, it gives CASSQGDSNQPQHF. The entire variable domain, with the rest obtained from reference TRBV18 and TRBJ1-5, is as follows: NAGVMQNPRHLVRRRGQEARLRCSPMKGHSHVYWYRQLPEEGLKFMVYLQKENIIDESGMPKERFSAEFPKEGPSILRIQQVVRGDSAAYFCASSQGDSNQPQHFGDGTRLSIL.

The chain uses TRBV19 and TRBJ1-1; possible D gene TRBD1, 6 bases. The CDR3 consists of 15 residues. Germline values: CDR1 LNHDA, CDR2 SQIVND (reference sequence). V was clipped by 5 bases and J by 1 base, with 14 bases between them. CDR3 amino acids: CASSPQGFANTEAFF. The CDR3 DNA sequence: TGTGCCAGTAGTCCTCAGGGGTTCGCGAACACTGAAGCTTTCTTT.

This clone was counted once. The J gene is TRBJ1-1, the V gene TRBV5-4; 8 nucleotides line up with TRBD1. CDR1 and CDR2 from the germline V gene are SGHNT and YYREEE (reference sequence). The CDR3 length is 15 residues. V dropped 3 bases and J dropped 4; count of bases not matched to a gene: 8. As DNA, the CDR3 is TGTGCCAGCAGCTCCCCACAGGGGGGCAGCACTGAAGCTTTCTTT. This translates into CASSSPQGGSTEAFF.

Written as DNA, the CDR3 is TGTGCCAGCCGAAGGGGACACCTTGGCGAGATAGGGGCTTTCTTT. Protein sequence: CASRRGHLGEIGAFF. The rearrangement uses TRBV2 and TRBJ1-1; possible D gene TRBD1, 6 bases. V shed 8 bases and J shed 11 bases, with 27 bases lying between them. The CDR3 is 15 amino acids. Per germline, CDR1 SNHLY and CDR2 FYNNEI.

The J gene is TRBJ1-5, the V gene TRBV7-2; D perhaps matches TRBD1 (5 bases). Per germline, CDR1 SGHTA and CDR2 FQGNSA. V shed 1 base and J shed 1 base, with 8 bases lying between them. The CDR3 runs to 15 residues. The CDR3 protein is CASSLVGGSNQPQHF. The CDR3 DNA reads as TGTGCCAGCAGCTTAGTGGGGGGAAGCAATCAGCCCCAGCATTTT.

The chain joins TRBV12-3 or TRBV12-4 to TRBJ1-2, with TRBD1 identical over 7 bases. This CDR3 contains 13 residues. With 7 bases clipped from V and 4 bases from J, the junction kept 6 bases outside the gene matches. The CDR3 loop is CASTQGQFYGYTF. CDR3 bases: TGTGCCAGCACCCAGGGACAGTTCTATGGCTACACCTTC.

This clone was picked up one time. The J gene is TRBJ2-2, the V gene TRBV3-1 (or the pseudogene TRBV3-2); the D is unclear. The CDR3 has 14 amino acids. Per the germline V gene, CDR1 is LGHDT and CDR2 is YNNKEL (reference sequence). With 4 bases removed from V and 4 bases from J, the gap between germline ends came to 10 bases. The CDR3: CASSPGPSTGELFF. CDR3 nucleotide sequence: TGTGCCAGCAGCCCCGGTCCCTCCACCGGGGAGCTGTTTTTT.